The next 7 T cell receptor beta chains were all read from a single sample in a study of blood T cell repertoires in COVID-19. The assay was immunoSEQ multiplex PCR, and TCRdb's table has in-frame clones only and misses some. The sample has about 78,000 clones; less than 95% are singletons. The sample consisted of peripheral blood. These receptors originate from a woman aged 50 to 60 in a cohort sampled during active COVID-19.

The chain has TRBV10-2 and TRBJ2-1; perhaps TRBD2 as D (5 bases). From germline, CDR1 is WSHSY and CDR2 SAAADI. Trimming pared 7 bases from V and 5 bases from J, leaving 12 bases between. This CDR3 spans 13 amino acids. DNA for the CDR3: TGCGCCAGCACCCAGGACTCAAACAATGAGCAGTTCTTC. Protein product: CASTQDSNNEQFF.

As to this clone: Relative to the germline gene, one junction end is altered; a read error may explain this. The gene calls are TRBV28 and TRBJ1-2; weak D call: TRBD1 (5 bases). The CDR3 extends over 14 amino acids. Germline CDR1 reads MDHEN; CDR2 reads SYDVKM. The chain's CDR3 is CACRTGKGNYGYTF. The CDR3 DNA reads as TGTGCCTGCAGGACCGGTAAGGGGAACTATGGCTACACCTTC.

This chain connects TRBV28 to TRBJ2-3, with 7 bases matching TRBD2. Germline V gives CDR1 MDHEN, CDR2 SYDVKM. V trimming: 6 bases; J trimming: 4 bases; junction bases outside the gene matches: 4. The CDR3 runs 13 residues. In DNA, the CDR3 is TGTGCCAGCAGATCAAGCGGGGCAGATACGCAGTATTTT. Residues: CASRSSGADTQYF.

The chain carries TRBV7-2 and TRBJ2-3; 8 bases map to TRBD2. V dropped 1 base and J dropped 5; count of bases not matched to a gene: 5. The length of the CDR3 is 15 residues. Germline loops: CDR1 SGHTA, CDR2 FQGNSA. CDR3 loop: CASSLGAGGGDTQYF. The CDR3 DNA is TGTGCCAGCAGCTTAGGGGCGGGAGGAGGAGATACGCAGTATTTT.

The chain recombines TRBV19 with TRBJ1-5; D perhaps matches TRBD1 (6 bases). The CDR3 totals 15 residues. The germline V gene encodes CDR1 LNHDA and CDR2 SQIVND (reference sequence). The V end was cut by 7 bases, the J end by 2 bases, with 15 bases between. The CDR3 protein is CASTGQGYGNQPQHF. CDR3 bases: TGTGCCAGTACAGGGCAGGGGTATGGCAATCAGCCCCAGCATTTT.

The rearrangement uses TRBV6-5 and TRBJ1-1, with TRBD1 identical over 12 bases. V shed 7 bases and J 11 bases; nucleotides not matched to a gene: 8. The CDR3 has 13 residues. Germline V CDR1 and CDR2: MNHEY, SVGAGI. CDR3 nucleotide sequence: TGTGCCAGCACCAGGGGACAGGGGGCGGGGGCTTTCTTT. Protein: CASTRGQGAGAFF.

This clone was seen only a few times. The rearrangement uses TRBV28 and TRBJ1-2; 7 bases align to TRBD1. The CDR3 totals 15 residues. The ends lost 1 base at V and 7 bases at J; junction bases unmatched: 9. Germline V gene lookup returns CDR1 MDHEN and CDR2 SYDVKM. The CDR3 DNA follows: TGTGCCAGCAGTTTATTAGGGGGCCAGGGGGGTGGCTACACCTTC. Translating it yields CASSLLGGQGGGYTF.